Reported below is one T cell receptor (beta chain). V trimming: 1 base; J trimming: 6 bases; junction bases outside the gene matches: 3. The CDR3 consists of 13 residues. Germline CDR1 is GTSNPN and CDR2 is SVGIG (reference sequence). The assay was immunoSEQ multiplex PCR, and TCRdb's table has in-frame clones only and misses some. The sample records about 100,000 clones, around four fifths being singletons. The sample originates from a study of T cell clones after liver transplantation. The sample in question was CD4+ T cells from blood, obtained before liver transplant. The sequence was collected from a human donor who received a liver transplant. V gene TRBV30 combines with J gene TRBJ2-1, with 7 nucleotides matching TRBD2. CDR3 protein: CAWSAGGSNEQFF. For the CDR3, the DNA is TGTGCCTGGAGTGCGGGAGGTAGCAATGAGCAGTTCTTC.